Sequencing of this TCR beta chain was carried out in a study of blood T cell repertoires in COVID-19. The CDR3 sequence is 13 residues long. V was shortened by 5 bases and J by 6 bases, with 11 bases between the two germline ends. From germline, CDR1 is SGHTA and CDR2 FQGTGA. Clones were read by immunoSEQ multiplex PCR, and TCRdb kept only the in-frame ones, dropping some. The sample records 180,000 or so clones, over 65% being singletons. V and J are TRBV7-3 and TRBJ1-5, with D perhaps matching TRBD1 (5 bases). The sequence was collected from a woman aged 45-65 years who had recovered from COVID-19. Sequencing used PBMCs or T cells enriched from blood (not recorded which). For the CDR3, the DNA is TGTGCCAGCAGCCGGGGGGGAAGTCAGCCCCAGCATTTT. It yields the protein CASSRGGSQPQHF.